Following are 23 T cell receptor beta chains from one sample sequenced in a study of blood T cells in healthy people across ages. A J-beta primer mix and a sample-barcoded 5' primer were used in a second PCR of about 7 to 11 cycles. TCRdb independently ran MiXCR on the 5' RACE reads; one entry per CDR3 protein. The sample lists about 700,000 distinct CDR3 sequences; 32% were seen once. Material for sequencing was blood. The source of these receptors is a woman aged 80 or over in good health.

A remark on this clonotype: Relative to the germline gene, one junction end is altered; a read error may explain this. The chain is built from TRBV24-1 and TRBJ2-5; D could derive from TRBD1 or TRBD2 (6 bases each). The CDR3 covers 13 residues. Germline V CDR1 and CDR2: KGHDR, SFDVKD. CDR3 bases: TGTGCCACGGAGGGGGGTACGTACAATGAGCAGGACTTC. Translated: CATEGGTYNEQDF.

This clonotype was detected many times. V and J are TRBV12-3 or TRBV12-4 and TRBJ1-1; 7 positions match TRBD1. J was trimmed by 6 bases and V by 5 bases; bases with no gene match: 9. There are 14 residues in the CDR3. CDR3 coding DNA: TGTGCCAGCAGTCTCAGACAGGGAAGCGCTGAAGCTTTCTTT. Protein sequence: CASSLRQGSAEAFF.

There are many counts of this clonotype. The genes are TRBV20-1 and TRBJ2-7, with a tentative D call TRBD2 (7 bases). Trimming cost V 2 bases and J 6 bases, with 14 bases left between them. The CDR3 extends over 13 amino acids. In germline, CDR1 is DFQATT, CDR2 SNEGSKA (reference sequence). Here the CDR3 DNA reads TGCAGTGCTAGATTAGGGCGGGGGCGCGAGCAGTACTTC. Protein product: CSARLGRGREQYF.

V gene TRBV5-4 combines with J gene TRBJ2-1; TRBD2 matches at 9 bases. The trim removed 4 bases at V and 4 bases at J, leaving 6 bases unmatched. The CDR3 has 15 residues. The germline CDR1 and CDR2 sequences are SGHNT and YYREEE (reference sequence). For the CDR3, the DNA is TGTGCCAGCAGCATTAAGCGGGGGGCTTACAATGAGCAGTTCTTC. It translates to CASSIKRGAYNEQFF. The complete variable domain, with remaining parts taken from reference TRBV5-4 and TRBJ2-1, reads ETGVTQSPTHLIKTRGQQVTLRCSSQSGHNTVSWYQQALGQGPQFIFQYYREEENGRGNFPPRFSGLQFPNYSSELNVNALELDDSALYLCASSIKRGAYNEQFFGPGTRLTVL.

The chain links TRBV7-9 to TRBJ2-7; D gene unclear. Trimming shortened V by 5 bases and J by 7 bases, and 15 bases separated the two germline ends. The V gene's germline CDR1 is SEHNR and CDR2 FQNEAQ (reference sequence). This CDR3 contains 13 residues. The CDR3 bases are TGTGCCAGCAGCCCCCGGACGGTCAAAGAGCAGTACTTC. Translated: CASSPRTVKEQYF.

The J gene is TRBJ1-5, the V gene TRBV6-2 or TRBV6-3; TRBD1 is a possible D gene (5 bases). The CDR3 sequence is 15 residues long. Germline V gene data show CDR1 as MNHEY and CDR2 as SVGEGT. The germline V and J ends were trimmed by 6 bases and 0 bases, with 12 bases remaining between them. The CDR3, as DNA: TGTGCCAGCAGCCCGGAGACAGTTAGCAATCAGCCCCAGCATTTT. Protein sequence: CASSPETVSNQPQHF.

Comments on this clonotype: A read error may be the cause here, since a much bigger clone is one base away. This chain uses TRBV27 with TRBJ2-5; TRBD1 might be the D (5 bases). Gene TRBJ2-7 matches the end of the DNA better, so the J call may be wrong. In germline, CDR1 is MNHEY, CDR2 SMNVEV (reference sequence). The CDR3 covers 14 residues. The CDR3 DNA reads TGTGCCAGCAGTTTTTCGCCAGAGGACAACGAGCAGTACTTC. Amino acids: CASSFSPEDNEQYF.

The J gene is TRBJ1-3, the V gene TRBV5-1; D remains ambiguous. The length of the CDR3 is 16 residues. Per the germline V gene, CDR1 is SGHRS and CDR2 is YFSETQ. The germline V and J ends were trimmed by 4 bases and 0 bases, with 14 bases remaining between them. The CDR3: CASSPATQGSGNTIYF. CDR3 DNA sequence: TGCGCCAGCAGCCCGGCGACACAAGGCTCTGGAAACACCATATATTTT.

There are a few counts of this clonotype. The rearrangement uses TRBV12-3 or TRBV12-4 and TRBJ1-2; TRBD1 matches 8 bases. V shed 7 bases and J 3 bases; nucleotides not matched to a gene: 19. The CDR3 covers 18 residues. DNA of the CDR3: TGTGCCAGCACTACATATCCTCCCCAGGACAGGGAAGACTATGGCTACACCTTC. This codes for CASTTYPPQDREDYGYTF.

This clonotype showed up many times. The rearrangement links TRBV20-1 to TRBJ2-5, with D hard to call. Germline loops: CDR1 DFQATT, CDR2 SNEGSKA (reference sequence). Between the trimmed V and J ends, which lost 6 bases and 5 bases, there was a span of 19 bases. The CDR3 is 14 residues long. CDR3 region: CSASAAGLRETQYF. In nucleotides, the CDR3 is TGCAGTGCCTCAGCTGCTGGTCTTAGGGAGACCCAGTACTTC.

The gene calls are TRBV4-2 and TRBJ2-7; tentatively, D is TRBD1 or TRBD2 (6 bases each). This CDR3 spans 15 amino acids. Germline CDR1 and CDR2: LGHNA and YNFKEQ. V was cut by 1 base and J by 6 bases, with 16 bases left in between. CDR3 region: CASSQAGGGVREQYF. CDR3 nucleotides: TGTGCCAGCAGCCAAGCCGGAGGGGGAGTTCGCGAGCAGTACTTC.

This chain connects TRBV20-1 to TRBJ2-7; D remains ambiguous. V was clipped by 3 bases and J by 3 bases, with 15 bases between them. In germline, CDR1 is DFQATT, CDR2 SNEGSKA (reference sequence). The CDR3 covers 14 residues. DNA for the CDR3: TGCAGTGCTAGTGATCACCACGGATACTACGAGCAGTACTTC. Its translation: CSASDHHGYYEQYF.

This clonotype has at least ten counts. The V call is TRBV2, the J call TRBJ2-4; unclear D gene. Trimming shortened V by 2 bases and J by 2 bases, and 4 bases separated the two germline ends. The CDR3 totals 13 residues. Germline V lookup: CDR1 SNHLY, CDR2 FYNNEI. CDR3 nucleotide sequence: TGTGCCAGCAGTGAAAGAACCAAAAACATTCAGTACTTC. Its protein is CASSERTKNIQYF.

This clonotype showed up many times. The V and J genes are TRBV25-1 and TRBJ1-2; D may be TRBD1 (5 bases). Looked up from germline, CDR1 is MGHDK and CDR2 is SYGVNS. This CDR3 is 14 amino acids long. V was cut by 4 bases and J by 0 bases, with 9 bases left in between. CDR3 in amino acids: CASSADIPNYGYTF. The CDR3 DNA reads as TGTGCCAGCAGTGCGGACATTCCTAACTATGGCTACACCTTC.

This chain joins TRBV21-1 and TRBJ1-2; TRBD1 is the table's D call and was not checked against the DNA. TRBV21-1 is assigned pseudogene status. The CDR3 is 15 amino acids. The CDR3: CATSRDVGGDYGYTF. In DNA form, the CDR3 reads TGTGCCACCAGCAGAGATGTGGGGGGCGACTATGGCTACACCTTC.

There are a few counts of this clonotype. The J gene is TRBJ1-1, the V gene TRBV12-3 or TRBV12-4; weak D call: TRBD1 (5 bases). Trimming pared 3 bases from V and 6 bases from J, leaving 14 bases between. The CDR3 extends over 14 amino acids. CDR3 sequence reads: CASSLFSGSSEAFF. The DNA of the CDR3 is TGTGCCAGCAGTTTGTTCTCAGGGAGCTCTGAAGCTTTCTTT.

In the case of this clonotype: Since a much larger clone is just one base distant, this may be a read error. J is TRBJ2-1 and V is TRBV4-3; D gene unclear. The CDR3 extends over 15 amino acids. Germline V gene data show CDR1 as LGHNA and CDR2 as YSLEER. The CDR3 DNA reads TGCGCCAGCAGCCAAGAAGTGTTAAGAAACAATGAGCGGTTCTTC. It translates to CASSQEVLRNNERFF.

The DNA for the CDR3 is TGTGCCAGCAGTCAACCTCAGCTTCAGGGAACTGAAGCTTTCTTT. Its protein is CASSQPQLQGTEAFF. The chain uses TRBV12-3 or TRBV12-4 and TRBJ1-1; TRBD1 might be the D (5 bases). With 5 bases removed from V and 5 bases from J, the gap between germline ends came to 18 bases. This CDR3 is 15 amino acids long.

CDR3 region: CASKPGTGVFDTEAFF. The CDR3 nucleotides are TGCGCCAGCAAACCCGGGACAGGGGTCTTCGACACTGAAGCTTTCTTT. J is TRBJ1-1 and V is TRBV5-1, with TRBD1 matching 10 bases. Trimming cost V 6 bases and J 3 bases; bases outside gene matches: 11. Germline lookup yields CDR1 SGHRS and CDR2 YFSETQ. The CDR3 contains 16 residues. The complete variable domain, with remaining parts taken from reference TRBV5-1 and TRBJ1-1, reads KAGVTQTPRYLIKTRGQQVTLSCSPISGHRSVSWYQQTPGQGLQFLFEYFSETQRNKGNFPGRFSGRQFSNSRSEMNVSTLELGDSALYLCASKPGTGVFDTEAFFGQGTRLTVV.

This clonotype was seen once. It may be a read error: a sequence one base away is much more abundant. The rearrangement joins TRBV11-2 to TRBJ1-2; TRBD1 agrees at 10 bases. Trimming cost V 4 bases and J 7 bases; bases outside gene matches: 12. Germline CDR1 SGHAT, CDR2 FQNNGV. The CDR3 has 16 residues. The CDR3 loop is CASSYSGTGVDCGYTF. In nucleotides, the CDR3 is TGTGCCAGCAGCTACTCCGGGACAGGGGTGGACTGTGGCTACACCTTC.

This clonotype showed up many times. The chain couples TRBV12-3 or TRBV12-4 to TRBJ1-2; 7 bases match TRBD1. CDR3 size: 17 residues. Trimming at V came to 0 bases and at J to 8 bases, leaving 15 bases not matched to a gene. CDR3 sequence: CASSLALLAQTGQGYTF. For the CDR3, the DNA is TGTGCCAGCAGTTTAGCGCTTCTAGCCCAGACAGGGCAGGGCTACACCTTC.

This clonotype was found a few times. A much larger clonotype is one base distant, so this may be a read error. This chain joins TRBV5-1 and TRBJ2-7; D perhaps matches TRBD1 (6 bases). From germline, CDR1 is SGHRS and CDR2 YFSETQ. The CDR3 length is 17 residues. CDR3 region: CAGSLRTHRERTGEQYF. Written as DNA, the CDR3 is TGCGCCGGCAGCTTGAGAACCCACAGGGAAAGGACGGGAGAGCAGTACTTC.

This clonotype was detected ten times or more. J is TRBJ2-7 and V is TRBV6-1; a weak D match, TRBD2 (7 bases). Per germline, CDR1 MNHNS and CDR2 SASEGT. V was clipped by 7 bases and J by 1 base, with 17 bases between them. There are 15 residues in the CDR3. The CDR3 nucleotides read TGTGCCAGCACCTTCGGGGGGCGATCGTCCTACGAGCAGTACTTC. This codes for CASTFGGRSSYEQYF.